This T cell receptor (beta chain) was profiled in a study of T cells in Graves' hyperthyroidism and ophthalmopathy (dated by TCRdb to the late 2010s). Turning to the overall study: Peripheral blood was collected at initial diagnosis, before any treatment. To identify TCR V-J signatures that set the groups apart, the researchers used a discovery cohort of 100 patients, made up of fewer than 50 with Graves' ophthalmopathy and 57 with stable Graves' hyperthyroidism. Prospective prediction of ophthalmopathy was tested in an independent validation cohort of fewer than 20 hyperthyroidism patients and some 17 patients who later progressed to ophthalmopathy. The 75 to 100 discovery patients were divided at random into training and test sets in a 7:3 ratio. Thyroid tissue and blood T-cell repertoires from about six Graves' hyperthyroidism patients were also compared in the study. After blood sampling, hyperthyroidism patients were treated with methimazole at a starting dose of 30 mg daily, and ophthalmopathy patients were treated with high-dose intravenous methylprednisolone. According to the paper, TCR Vbeta CDR3 sequencing was carried out on about 140 peripheral blood samples, which came from around 43 ophthalmopathy, 75 or so hyperthyroidism and approximately 17 progressor patients.

Amplification of TCR beta CDR3 regions was carried out from RNA transcripts. The TCR CDR3 was subjected to a first round of RT-PCR using the HTBI primer set and the Qiagen OneStep RT-PCR kit. A second multiplex PCR round built the libraries, followed by size selection and purification. The libraries were sequenced on an Illumina HiSeq2000 using paired-end 100 bp reads. In the source study's methods: Raw data were processed with SOAPnuke, discarding reads with adapters, uncalled bases, mean Phred below 15, or no exact constant-primer or identifier match. COPE v1.2.5 was used to merge high-quality paired reads, and clonotypes were defined as unique nucleotide sequences. MiTCR v1.1 was used to align clonotypes to the IMGT TRBV, TRBD and TRBJ reference segments. The analysis was restricted to V-J combinations with a frequency above 0.0001, which together covered 99% to 99.2% of the repertoires. A TCS score was defined as the ratio of F50 (clonal expansion) to E x V (chaos), with BLOSUM62-based TCRdist applied between CDR3 peptides within each V-J. Welch's t-statistics and random forest reduced roughly 540 V-J features to 13, which were used in a naive Bayes classifier (R e1071). TCRdb cleaned the public reads at Q25 with fastp, built clones with MiXCR and kept in-frame beta chains. Rows merge per CDR3 protein into single entries with the most common DNA and genes. What appears here as the V and J calls and clone size reflects TCRdb's work, not the paper's. The sample profile shows under 650,000 distinct CDR3 sequences; 15% to 20% of them were found once. The top ten clonotypes cover less than 4.5% of the sample.

This clonotype was observed a few times. Its antigen has not been determined. Per-nucleotide qualities are absent, and no much larger clonotype sits a single base away. Stable Graves' hyperthyroidism was defined as no progression to ophthalmopathy during 18 months of follow-up. The hyperthyroidism patients were between 18 and 65 years old and newly diagnosed, with a disease duration of less than 2 months. Any patient with an uncontrolled infection, another autoimmune disease, pregnancy or lactation was excluded. Clinical symptoms, serum thyroxine and TRAb, thyroid ultrasound, and orbital computed tomography formed the basis for the diagnoses. Ficoll-Paque density gradient centrifugation was used to isolate PBMCs from around 9.1 ml of fresh peripheral blood. Total RNA was extracted using Trizol reagent, and RNA quality was assessed on an Agilent 2100 Bioanalyzer. What the work shows at the level of the full study, not this receptor alone: No statistical method was used to set the sample size in advance, and investigators knew the group allocation. In validation, progression to ophthalmopathy was predicted by the model with 70% to 71% sensitivity and around 76% specificity, a median of roughly 6 months before onset. In cross-validation, a model built on a 13 V-J signature told ophthalmopathy apart from stable hyperthyroidism with 87.88% sensitivity and roughly 82% specificity, and in testing the same model reached 80%/75%. Blood samples also contained most of the expanded thyroid clonotypes (frequency above 0.001), which suggests that blood repertoires may reflect thyroid immune responses.

Material for sequencing was blood. This TCR was sampled from a young woman with Graves' hyperthyroidism.

The CDR3: CASSLDTGVPEAFF. In nucleotides, the sequence is TGCGCCAGCAGCTTGGACACAGGGGTCCCTGAAGCTTTCTTT. The sequence links TRBV5-1 to TRBJ1-1; 7 junctional bases match TRBD1. Trimming accounts for 0 bases at V and 6 bases at J, while the number of junction bases matched to no gene is 5. Taken from cysteine to phenylalanine, the CDR3 has 14 residues. The only DNA kept is the CDR3, 42 bases in frame from the first base. The germline V gene specifies SGHRS as CDR1 and YFSETQ as CDR2. Outside the CDR3, residues come from the reference TRBV5-1 and TRBJ1-1 proteins, so the full variable domain is: KAGVTQTPRYLIKTRGQQVTLSCSPISGHRSVSWYQQTPGQGLQFLFEYFSETQRNKGNFPGRFSGRQFSNSRSEMNVSTLELGDSALYLCASSLDTGVPEAFFGQGTRLTVV.